This T cell receptor (beta chain) was obtained from a study of shared clonotypes between healthy human individuals. Profiling relied on immunoSEQ multiplex PCR, and the TCRdb table lists in-frame clones only, not all of them. The data hold about 1.5 million clones, with nearly 99% observed a single time. The ends were cut back, 2 bases at V and 6 bases at J, with 14 bases in the middle. Germline CDR1 reads WSHSY; CDR2 reads SAAADI. CDR3 length: 15 residues. The source material was naive CD4+ T cells sorted from blood. The subset here: CD45RA+ positively selected. The V gene is TRBV10-2, the J gene TRBJ1-5; unclear D gene. The sequence was collected from a man aged 25-45 years in good health. CDR3 nucleotide sequence: TGCGCCAGCAGTGAGAGGCAGATAAACGGTCAGCCCCAGCATTTT. Translation: CASSERQINGQPQHF.